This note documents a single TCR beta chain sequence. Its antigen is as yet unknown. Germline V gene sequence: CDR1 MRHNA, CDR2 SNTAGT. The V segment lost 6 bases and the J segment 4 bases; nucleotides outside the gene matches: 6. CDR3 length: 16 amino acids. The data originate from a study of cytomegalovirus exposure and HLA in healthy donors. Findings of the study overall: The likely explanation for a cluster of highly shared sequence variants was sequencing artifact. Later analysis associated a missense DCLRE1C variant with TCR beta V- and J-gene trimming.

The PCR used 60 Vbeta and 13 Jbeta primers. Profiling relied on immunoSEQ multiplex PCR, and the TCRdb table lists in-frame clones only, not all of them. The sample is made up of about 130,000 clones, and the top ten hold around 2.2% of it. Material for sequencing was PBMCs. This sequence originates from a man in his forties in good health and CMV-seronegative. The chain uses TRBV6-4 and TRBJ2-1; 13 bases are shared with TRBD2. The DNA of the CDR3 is TGTGCCAGCAGCCGACAACTAGCGGGAGGGTACAATGAGCAGTTCTTC. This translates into CASSRQLAGGYNEQFF.